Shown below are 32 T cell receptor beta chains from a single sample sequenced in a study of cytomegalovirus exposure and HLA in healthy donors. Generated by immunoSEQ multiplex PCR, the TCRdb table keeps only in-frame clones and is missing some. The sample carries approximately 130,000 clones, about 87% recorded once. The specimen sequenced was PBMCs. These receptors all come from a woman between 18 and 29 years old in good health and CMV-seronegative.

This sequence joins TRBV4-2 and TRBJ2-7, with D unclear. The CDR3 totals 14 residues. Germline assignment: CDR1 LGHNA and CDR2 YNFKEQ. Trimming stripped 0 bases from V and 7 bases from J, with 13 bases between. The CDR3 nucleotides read TGTGCCAGCAGCCAAGATGCGGAAGTTCGGGAGCAGTACTTC. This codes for CASSQDAEVREQYF.

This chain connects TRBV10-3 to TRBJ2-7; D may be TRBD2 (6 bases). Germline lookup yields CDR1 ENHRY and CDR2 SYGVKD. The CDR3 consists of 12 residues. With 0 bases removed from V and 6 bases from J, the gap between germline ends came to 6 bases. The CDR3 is CAISESTSEQYF. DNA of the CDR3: TGTGCCATCAGTGAGTCGACTAGCGAGCAGTACTTC.

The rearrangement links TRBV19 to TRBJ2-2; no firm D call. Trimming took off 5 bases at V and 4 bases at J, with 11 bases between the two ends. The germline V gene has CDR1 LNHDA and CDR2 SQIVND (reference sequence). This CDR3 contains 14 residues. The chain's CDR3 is CASSEDTPTGELFF. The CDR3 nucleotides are TGTGCCAGTAGTGAGGATACCCCCACCGGGGAGCTGTTTTTT.

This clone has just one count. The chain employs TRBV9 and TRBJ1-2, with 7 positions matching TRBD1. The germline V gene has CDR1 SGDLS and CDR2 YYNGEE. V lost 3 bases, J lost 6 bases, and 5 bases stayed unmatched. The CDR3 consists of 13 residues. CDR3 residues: CASSATGVHGYTF. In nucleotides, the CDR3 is TGTGCCAGCAGCGCCACAGGGGTCCATGGCTACACCTTC.

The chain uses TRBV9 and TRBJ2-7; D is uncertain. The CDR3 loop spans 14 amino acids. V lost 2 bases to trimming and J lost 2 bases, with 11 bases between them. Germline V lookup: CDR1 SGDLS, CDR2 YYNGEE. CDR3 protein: CASSVAPDTYEQYF. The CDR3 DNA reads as TGTGCCAGCAGCGTGGCACCCGATACCTACGAGCAGTACTTC.

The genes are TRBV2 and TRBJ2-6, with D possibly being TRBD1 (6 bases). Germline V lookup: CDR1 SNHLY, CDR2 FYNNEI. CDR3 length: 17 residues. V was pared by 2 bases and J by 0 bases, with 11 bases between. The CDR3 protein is CASSEMGTTSGANVLTF. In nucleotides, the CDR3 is TGTGCCAGCAGTGAAATGGGGACAACCTCTGGGGCCAACGTCCTGACTTTC.

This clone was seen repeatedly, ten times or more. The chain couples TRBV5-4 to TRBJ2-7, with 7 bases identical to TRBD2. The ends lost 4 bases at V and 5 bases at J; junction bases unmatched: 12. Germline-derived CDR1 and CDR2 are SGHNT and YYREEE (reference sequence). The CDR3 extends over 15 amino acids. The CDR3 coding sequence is TGTGCCAGCAGCCGCGGGGGACGAGGAGGGAACGAGCAGTACTTC. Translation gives CASSRGGRGGNEQYF.

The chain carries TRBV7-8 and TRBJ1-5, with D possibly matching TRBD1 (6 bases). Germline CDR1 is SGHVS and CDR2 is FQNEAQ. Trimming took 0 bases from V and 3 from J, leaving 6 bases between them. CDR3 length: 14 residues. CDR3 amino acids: CASSLAGANQPQHF. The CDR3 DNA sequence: TGTGCCAGCAGCTTAGCGGGGGCCAATCAGCCCCAGCATTTT.

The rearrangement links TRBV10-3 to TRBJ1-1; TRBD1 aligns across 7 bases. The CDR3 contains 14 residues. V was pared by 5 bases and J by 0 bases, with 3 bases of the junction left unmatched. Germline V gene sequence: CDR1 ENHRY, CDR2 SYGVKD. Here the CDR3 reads CAISLTGMNTEAFF. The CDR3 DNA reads TGTGCCATCAGTTTGACAGGGATGAACACTGAAGCTTTCTTT.

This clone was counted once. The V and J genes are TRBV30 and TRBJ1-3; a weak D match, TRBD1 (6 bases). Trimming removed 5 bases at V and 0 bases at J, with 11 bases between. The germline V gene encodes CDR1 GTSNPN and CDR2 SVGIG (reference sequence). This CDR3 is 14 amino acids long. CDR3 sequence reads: CAWGTPSSGNTIYF. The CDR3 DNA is TGTGCCTGGGGGACACCGTCCTCTGGAAACACCATATATTTT.

DNA for the CDR3: TGTGCCAGCAGCGGGGACAGGTCTACCTACGAGCAGTACTTC. Residues: CASSGDRSTYEQYF. This rearrangement joins TRBV5-8 to TRBJ2-7, with 8 bases identical to TRBD1. In germline, CDR1 is SGHTS, CDR2 YDEGEE. J lost 2 bases, V lost 4 bases, and 5 bases had no gene match. The CDR3 loop spans 14 amino acids. The variable domain in full, completed from reference TRBV5-8 and TRBJ2-7, reads EAGVTQSPTHLIKTRGQQATLRCSPISGHTSVYWYQQALGLGLQFLLWYDEGEERNRGNFPPRFSGRQFPNYSSELNVNALELEDSALYLCASSGDRSTYEQYFGPGTRLTVT.

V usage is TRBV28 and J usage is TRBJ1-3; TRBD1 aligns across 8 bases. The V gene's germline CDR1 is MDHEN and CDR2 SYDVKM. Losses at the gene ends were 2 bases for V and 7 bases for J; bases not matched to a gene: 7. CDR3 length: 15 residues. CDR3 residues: CASSLPQTGANTIYF. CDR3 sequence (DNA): TGTGCCAGCAGTTTACCCCAGACAGGGGCGAACACCATATATTTT.

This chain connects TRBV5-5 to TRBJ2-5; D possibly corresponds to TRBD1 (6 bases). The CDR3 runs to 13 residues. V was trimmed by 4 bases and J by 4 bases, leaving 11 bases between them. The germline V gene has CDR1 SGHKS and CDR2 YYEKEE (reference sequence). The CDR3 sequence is CASSPQGRETQYF. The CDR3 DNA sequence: TGTGCCAGCAGCCCGCAGGGGAGAGAGACCCAGTACTTC. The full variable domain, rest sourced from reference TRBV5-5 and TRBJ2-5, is DAGVTQSPTHLIKTRGQQVTLRCSPISGHKSVSWYQQVLGQGPQFIFQYYEKEERGRGNFPDRFSARQFPNYSSELNVNALLLGDSALYLCASSPQGRETQYFGPGTRLLVL.

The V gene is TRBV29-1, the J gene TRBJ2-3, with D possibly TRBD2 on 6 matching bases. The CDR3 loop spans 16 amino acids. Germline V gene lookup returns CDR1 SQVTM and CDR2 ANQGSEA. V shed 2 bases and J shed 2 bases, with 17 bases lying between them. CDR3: CSVEKGGLPYTDTQYF. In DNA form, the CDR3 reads TGCAGCGTTGAAAAAGGAGGGTTACCGTACACAGATACGCAGTATTTT.

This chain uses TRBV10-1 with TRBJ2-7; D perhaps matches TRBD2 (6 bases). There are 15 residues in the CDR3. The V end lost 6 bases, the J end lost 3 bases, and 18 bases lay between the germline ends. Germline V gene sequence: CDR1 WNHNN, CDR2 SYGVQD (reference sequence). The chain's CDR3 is CASRGWEAEIYEQYF. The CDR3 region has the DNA TGCGCCAGCAGGGGATGGGAGGCAGAAATCTACGAGCAGTACTTC.

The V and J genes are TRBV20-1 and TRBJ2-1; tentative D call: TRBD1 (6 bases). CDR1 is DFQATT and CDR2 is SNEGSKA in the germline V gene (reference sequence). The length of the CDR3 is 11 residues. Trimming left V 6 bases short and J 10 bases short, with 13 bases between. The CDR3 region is CSAQNRAEQFF. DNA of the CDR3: TGCAGTGCCCAAAACAGGGCAGAGCAGTTCTTC.

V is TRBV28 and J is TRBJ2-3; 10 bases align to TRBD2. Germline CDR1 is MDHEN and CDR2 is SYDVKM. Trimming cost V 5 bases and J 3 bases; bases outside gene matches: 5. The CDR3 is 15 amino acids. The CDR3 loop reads CASSPQRGGTDTQYF. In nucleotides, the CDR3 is TGTGCCAGCAGTCCCCAGCGGGGGGGGACAGATACGCAGTATTTT.

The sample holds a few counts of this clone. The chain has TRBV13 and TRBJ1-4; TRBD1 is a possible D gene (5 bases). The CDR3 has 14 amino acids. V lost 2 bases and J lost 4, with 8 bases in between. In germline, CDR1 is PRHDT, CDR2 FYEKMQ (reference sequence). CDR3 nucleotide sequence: TGTGCCAGCAGCTTATCGGGGGGTAATGAAAAACTGTTTTTT. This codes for CASSLSGGNEKLFF.

The CDR3 DNA sequence: TGTGCCAGCAGTTTAACTAGCGGGAGCCCCTCAAGATCCTACGAGCAGTACTTC. This translates into CASSLTSGSPSRSYEQYF. The genes are TRBV28 and TRBJ2-7; 11 bases are shared with TRBD2. Germline trimming cut 2 bases from V and 1 base from J; bases unmatched to any gene: 10. In germline, CDR1 is MDHEN, CDR2 SYDVKM. The CDR3 runs to 18 residues.

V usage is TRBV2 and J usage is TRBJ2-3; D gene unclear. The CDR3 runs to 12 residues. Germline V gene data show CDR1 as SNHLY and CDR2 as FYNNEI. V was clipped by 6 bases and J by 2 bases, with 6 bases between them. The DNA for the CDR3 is TGTGCCAGCAGCGCAGACACAGATACGCAGTATTTT. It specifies CASSADTDTQYF. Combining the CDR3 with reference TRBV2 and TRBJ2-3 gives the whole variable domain EPEVTQTPSHQVTQMGQEVILRCVPISNHLYFYWYRQILGQKVEFLVSFYNNEISEKSEIFDDQFSVERPDGSNFTLKIRSTKLEDSAMYFCASSADTDTQYFGPGTRLTVL.

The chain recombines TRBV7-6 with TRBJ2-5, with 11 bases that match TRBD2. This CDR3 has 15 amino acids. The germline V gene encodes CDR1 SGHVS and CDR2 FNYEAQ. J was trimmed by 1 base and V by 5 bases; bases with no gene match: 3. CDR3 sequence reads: CASSLGTSGQETQYF. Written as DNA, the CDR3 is TGTGCCAGCAGCCTGGGGACTAGCGGCCAAGAGACCCAGTACTTC.

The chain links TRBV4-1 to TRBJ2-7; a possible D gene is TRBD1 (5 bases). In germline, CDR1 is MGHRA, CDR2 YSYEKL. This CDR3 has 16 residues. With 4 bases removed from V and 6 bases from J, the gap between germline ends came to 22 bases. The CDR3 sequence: CASSPGSGKGFSEQYF. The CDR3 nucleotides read TGCGCCAGCAGCCCCGGATCAGGGAAGGGGTTTAGCGAGCAGTACTTC.

CDR3: CSVERVLLDTQYF. CDR3 sequence (DNA): TGCAGCGTTGAGAGGGTTCTCTTAGATACGCAGTATTTT. The J gene is TRBJ2-3, the V gene TRBV29-1; tentative D call: TRBD2 (5 bases). V was pared by 3 bases and J by 5 bases, with 12 bases between. CDR1 SQVTM and CDR2 ANQGSEA come from the germline V gene. The CDR3 length is 13 residues.

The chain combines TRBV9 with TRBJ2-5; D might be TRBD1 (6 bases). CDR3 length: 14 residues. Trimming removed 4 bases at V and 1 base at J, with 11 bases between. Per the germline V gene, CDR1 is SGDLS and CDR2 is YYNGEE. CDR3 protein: CASSRGQIQETQYF. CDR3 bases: TGTGCCAGCAGCCGGGGACAAATCCAAGAGACCCAGTACTTC.

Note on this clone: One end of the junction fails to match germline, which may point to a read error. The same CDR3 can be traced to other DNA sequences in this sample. The CDR3: CASSLEQGYEQYF. CDR3 nucleotides: TGTGCCAGTAGCTTAGAACAGGGGTACGAGCAGTACTTC. The rearrangement links TRBV7-9 to TRBJ2-7, with 7 nucleotides matching TRBD1. Germline CDR1 reads SEHNR; CDR2 reads FQNEAQ (reference sequence). There are 13 residues in the CDR3.

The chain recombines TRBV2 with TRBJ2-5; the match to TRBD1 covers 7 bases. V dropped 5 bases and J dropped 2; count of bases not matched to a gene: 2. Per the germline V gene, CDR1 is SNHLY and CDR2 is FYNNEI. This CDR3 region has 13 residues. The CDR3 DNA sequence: TGTGCCAGCAGTCGGGACAGTCAAGAGACCCAGTACTTC. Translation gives CASSRDSQETQYF.

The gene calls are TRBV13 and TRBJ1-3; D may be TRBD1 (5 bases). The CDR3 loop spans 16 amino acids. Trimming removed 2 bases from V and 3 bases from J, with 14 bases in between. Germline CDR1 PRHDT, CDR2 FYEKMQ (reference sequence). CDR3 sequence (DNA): TGTGCCAGCAGCTTACGGGAGTGGGACGTTGGAAACACCATATATTTT. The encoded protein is CASSLREWDVGNTIYF.

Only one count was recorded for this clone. The CDR3 DNA reads TGTGCCTGGAGTGTATTAGGTAGCGGGAGGGCCAATGAGCAGTTCTTC. Protein product: CAWSVLGSGRANEQFF. This chain uses TRBV30 with TRBJ2-1, with 11 bases matching TRBD2. The CDR3 covers 16 residues. V was clipped by 0 bases and J by 6 bases; unmatched bases: 7. Germline V gene lookup returns CDR1 GTSNPN and CDR2 SVGIG (reference sequence).

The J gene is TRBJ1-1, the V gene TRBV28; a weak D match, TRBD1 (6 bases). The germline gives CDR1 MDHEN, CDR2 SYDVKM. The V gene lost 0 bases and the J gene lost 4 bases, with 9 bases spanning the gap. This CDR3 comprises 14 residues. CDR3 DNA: TGTGCCAGCAGTTTATGGCAGGACAGCACTGAAGCTTTCTTT. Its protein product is CASSLWQDSTEAFF.

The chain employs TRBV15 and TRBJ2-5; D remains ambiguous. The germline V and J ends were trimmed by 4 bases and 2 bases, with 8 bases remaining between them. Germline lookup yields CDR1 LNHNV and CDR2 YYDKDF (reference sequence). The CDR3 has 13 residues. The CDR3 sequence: CATSNRRQETQYF. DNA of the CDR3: TGTGCCACCAGCAACCGCAGACAAGAGACCCAGTACTTC.

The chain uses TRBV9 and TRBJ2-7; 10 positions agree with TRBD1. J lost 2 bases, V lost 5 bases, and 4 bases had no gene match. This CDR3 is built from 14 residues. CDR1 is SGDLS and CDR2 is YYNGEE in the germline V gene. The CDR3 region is CASSTGTGAYEQYF. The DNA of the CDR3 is TGTGCCAGCAGTACCGGGACAGGGGCCTACGAGCAGTACTTC. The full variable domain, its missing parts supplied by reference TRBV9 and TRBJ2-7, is DSGVTQTPKHLITATGQRVTLRCSPRSGDLSVYWYQQSLDQGLQFLIQYYNGEERAKGNILERFSAQQFPDLHSELNLSSLELGDSALYFCASSTGTGAYEQYFGPGTRLTVT.

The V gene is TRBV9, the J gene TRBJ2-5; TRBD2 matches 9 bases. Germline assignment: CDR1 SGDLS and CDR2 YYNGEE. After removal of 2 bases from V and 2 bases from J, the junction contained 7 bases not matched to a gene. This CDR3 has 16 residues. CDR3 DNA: TGTGCCAGCAGCGTTTATGAGGCGGGGGGGCAAGAGACCCAGTACTTC. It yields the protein CASSVYEAGGQETQYF. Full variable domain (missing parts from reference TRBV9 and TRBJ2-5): DSGVTQTPKHLITATGQRVTLRCSPRSGDLSVYWYQQSLDQGLQFLIQYYNGEERAKGNILERFSAQQFPDLHSELNLSSLELGDSALYFCASSVYEAGGQETQYFGPGTRLLVL.